The T cell receptor beta chain described here comes from a study of PD-1 blockade in classical Hodgkin lymphoma. Study results and caveats: By C4D1 there was a significant rise in CD4+ TCR diversity but not in CD8+ TCR diversity. Nivolumab starters within 1 year of ASCT were excluded.

Method: immunoSEQ multiplex PCR; TCRdb's copy keeps in-frame clones and lacks some. The sample lists around 6,100 clones, roughly 53% occurring once. There was relapse after autologous stem cell transplantation in every patient, and there was variation in brentuximab vedotin exposure. PBMCs, once thawed, yielded CD8+ T cells isolated by magnetic negative selection. Patients reached a best response of complete response, partial response or progressive disease. To note about this clone: Its target is unknown.

The V gene lost 5 bases and the J gene lost 3 bases, with 11 bases spanning the gap. CDR1 SEHNR and CDR2 FQNEAQ come from the germline V gene (reference sequence). The CDR3 totals 13 residues. Material: CD8+ T cells from blood, obtained at baseline. The chain is built from TRBV7-9 and TRBJ2-7; D perhaps matches TRBD1 (5 bases). This receptor was taken from a human donor with classical Hodgkin lymphoma. The CDR3 region is CASSTTVRYEQYF. In nucleotides, the CDR3 is TGTGCCAGCAGCACGACAGTTCGCTACGAGCAGTACTTC.